This TCR beta chain stems from a study of cytomegalovirus exposure and HLA in healthy donors. This CDR3 contains 14 residues. Germline lookup yields CDR1 LNHDA and CDR2 SQIVND (reference sequence). V gave up 7 bases and J gave up 0 bases, with 12 bases separating them. Primers included in the PCR were 60 Vbeta and 13 Jbeta primers. Clones were sequenced by immunoSEQ multiplex PCR, and TCRdb holds only the in-frame ones, with some missing. The sample carries 150,000 to 200,000 clones, under 85% recorded once. Only one count was recorded for this clone. Its specificity is not known. The sample holds other DNA sequences that translate to the same CDR3. Overall study findings and caveats: Immune exposure was documented only through CMV serostatus. Earlier analysis looked at TCR beta V segments, and most were productive about 87% or about 30% of the time. Common viral pathogens were later found to be apparently linked to several of the most significant clusters.

This chain uses TRBV19 with TRBJ1-1; the D gene is possibly TRBD1 (5 bases). The sequence derives from a human donor in good health. The sequencing sample was made of PBMCs. The CDR3 coding sequence is TGTGCCAGTACTACAGGATTTATGAACACTGAAGCTTTCTTT. Residues: CASTTGFMNTEAFF.